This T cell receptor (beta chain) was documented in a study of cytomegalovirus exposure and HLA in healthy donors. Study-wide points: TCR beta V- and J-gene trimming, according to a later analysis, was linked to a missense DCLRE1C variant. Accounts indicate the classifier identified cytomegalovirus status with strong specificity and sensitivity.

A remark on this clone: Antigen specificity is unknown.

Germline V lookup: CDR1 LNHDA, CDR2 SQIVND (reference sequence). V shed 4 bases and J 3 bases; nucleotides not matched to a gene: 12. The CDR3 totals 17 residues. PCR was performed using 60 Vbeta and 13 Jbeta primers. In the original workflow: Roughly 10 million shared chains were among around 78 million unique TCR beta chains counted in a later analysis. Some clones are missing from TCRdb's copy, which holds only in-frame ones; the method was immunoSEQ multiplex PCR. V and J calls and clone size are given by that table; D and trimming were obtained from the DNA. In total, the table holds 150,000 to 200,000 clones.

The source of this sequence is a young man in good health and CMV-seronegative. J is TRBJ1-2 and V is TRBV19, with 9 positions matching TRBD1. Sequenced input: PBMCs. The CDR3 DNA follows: TGTGCCAGTAGTAACAGGGGGCGCCGGCTTCAGGACTATGGCTACACCTTC. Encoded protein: CASSNRGRRLQDYGYTF.